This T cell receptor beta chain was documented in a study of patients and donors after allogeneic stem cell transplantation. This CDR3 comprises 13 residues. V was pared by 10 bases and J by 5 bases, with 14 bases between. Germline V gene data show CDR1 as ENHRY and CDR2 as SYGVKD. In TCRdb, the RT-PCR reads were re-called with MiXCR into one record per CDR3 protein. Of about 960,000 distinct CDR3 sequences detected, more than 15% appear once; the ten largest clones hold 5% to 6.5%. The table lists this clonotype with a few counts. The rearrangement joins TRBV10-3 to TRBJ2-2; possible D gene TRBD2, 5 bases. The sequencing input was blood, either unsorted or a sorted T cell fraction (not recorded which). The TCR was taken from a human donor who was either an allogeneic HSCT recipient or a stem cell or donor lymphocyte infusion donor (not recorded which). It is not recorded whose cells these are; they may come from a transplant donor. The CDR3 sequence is CATGREGTGELFF. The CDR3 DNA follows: TGTGCCACCGGGCGTGAGGGAACCGGGGAGCTGTTTTTT.